The 27 T cell receptor beta chains in this list originate from one sample, sequenced in a study of T-cell reconstitution after alpha-beta-depleted transplantation in children. Unique molecular identifiers were incorporated when the TCRbeta library was constructed. TCRdb redid the calling of the PCR reads with MiXCR, one entry per CDR3 protein. The sample includes a few hundred thousand distinct CDR3 sequences, 15% to 20% of them seen just once. The sequencing used PBMCs, mostly from graft donor cells, collected 360 days after TCRalphabeta/CD19-depleted stem cell transplant. These receptors all come from a boy under two years old who had a stem cell transplant for Wiskott-Aldrich syndrome, so the T cells may come from the graft donor.

The chain links TRBV28 to TRBJ1-5; the match to TRBD1 covers 9 bases. The CDR3 extends over 15 amino acids. The junction had 6 bases not matched to a gene; V was cut back by 7 bases and J by 2 bases. Germline CDR1 MDHEN, CDR2 SYDVKM. CDR3 bases: TGTGCCAGCACCGGGGACAGGGTGGGCAATCAGCCCCAGCATTTT. The encoded protein is CASTGDRVGNQPQHF.

The chain is built from TRBV5-1 and TRBJ2-3; D possibly corresponds to TRBD1 (6 bases). The germline CDR1 and CDR2 sequences are SGHRS and YFSETQ. CDR3 length: 16 amino acids. V shed 2 bases and J shed 1 base, with 14 bases lying between them. CDR3 coding DNA: TGCGCCAGCAGCTTACAGGGTAGGGACGGCACAGATACGCAGTATTTT. The encoded protein is CASSLQGRDGTDTQYF.

In this sample, this clonotype turned up many times. An end of the junction does not agree with germline; a read error may underlie this. Written as DNA, the CDR3 is TGCGCCAGCAGTGGATATTACGGGGGAGGCCCCCCGATCTTC. Translated: CASSGYYGGGPPIF. This chain uses TRBV10-2 with TRBJ2-1; D may be TRBD2 (6 bases). This CDR3 is built from 14 residues. Germline V gene lookup returns CDR1 WSHSY and CDR2 SAAADI.

The chain links TRBV29-1 to TRBJ1-1; TRBD1 agrees at 12 bases. CDR1 and CDR2 (germline): SQVTM, ANQGSEA. The CDR3 length is 17 residues. V trimming: 4 bases; J trimming: 2 bases; junction bases outside the gene matches: 11. Written as DNA, the CDR3 is TGCAGCGTTGCCGGGACAGGGGGCTTTGGGGTAAACACTGAAGCTTTCTTT. The encoded protein is CSVAGTGGFGVNTEAFF.

CDR3 in amino acids: CASSDALAGANVLTF. Written as DNA, the CDR3 is TGTGCCAGCAGTGACGCCTTGGCTGGGGCCAACGTCCTGACTTTC. This chain connects TRBV2 to TRBJ2-6; D unclear. The germline V and J ends were trimmed by 3 bases and 2 bases, with 8 bases remaining between them. Germline V gene lookup returns CDR1 SNHLY and CDR2 FYNNEI. The CDR3 runs 15 residues.

The chain links TRBV18 to TRBJ2-1; 7 bases are a match to TRBD1. The length of the CDR3 is 16 residues. The germline V gene has CDR1 KGHSH and CDR2 LQKENI. The J segment lost 10 bases and the V segment lost 3 bases, leaving 15 bases of the junction unmatched. CDR3 loop: CASSPLRDSPYREQFF. CDR3 bases: TGTGCCAGCTCACCCCTACGGGACAGTCCCTACAGGGAGCAGTTCTTC.

This sequence joins TRBV10-3 and TRBJ2-7; possible D gene TRBD2, 5 bases. The germline V gene encodes CDR1 ENHRY and CDR2 SYGVKD. The CDR3 spans 15 residues. V lost 2 bases and J 6 bases, leaving 17 bases between the germline ends. The CDR3 DNA follows: TGTGCCATCAGTGAGATGGTGGGCTCGGAGGCCGAGCAGTACTTC. Translated: CAISEMVGSEAEQYF.

This clonotype was counted a few times. This chain uses TRBV7-9 with TRBJ2-3; D tentatively reads TRBD1 or TRBD2 (5 bases each). CDR1 and CDR2 from the germline V gene are SEHNR and FQNEAQ (reference sequence). This CDR3 is 16 amino acids long. Trimming took off 5 bases at V and 9 bases at J, with 24 bases between the two ends. CDR3 residues: CASSLLLGRRPGTQYF. In DNA form, the CDR3 reads TGTGCCAGCAGCCTCCTGTTGGGACGCCGTCCGGGGACGCAGTATTTT.

V and J are TRBV7-8 and TRBJ2-6; 8 bases agree with TRBD1. V shed 1 base and J 0 bases; nucleotides not matched to a gene: 11. Germline CDR1 and CDR2: SGHVS and FQNEAQ. The CDR3 consists of 20 residues. The CDR3 protein is CASSLVPRQGPLSGANVLTF. The CDR3 DNA sequence: TGTGCCAGCAGCTTAGTACCGCGACAGGGGCCCCTCTCTGGGGCCAACGTCCTGACTTTC.

This clonotype was seen a handful of times. The chain has TRBV12-3 or TRBV12-4 and TRBJ2-7; D possibly corresponds to TRBD1 (5 bases). The length of the CDR3 is 14 residues. V dropped 0 bases and J dropped 3 bases, with 9 bases sitting between them. The CDR3 loop reads CASSLAAGRYEQYF. Written as DNA, the CDR3 is TGTGCCAGCAGTTTAGCGGCAGGGCGCTACGAGCAGTACTTC.

This clonotype was found many times. DNA for the CDR3: TGCGCCAGCAGCCCGGGGAAAGCGGGAGGGCCGTTAAATGAGCAGTTCTTC. Its protein is CASSPGKAGGPLNEQFF. The chain is built from TRBV5-1 and TRBJ2-1; 10 bases are a match to TRBD2. V trimming: 4 bases; J trimming: 7 bases; junction bases outside the gene matches: 14. The CDR3 length is 17 residues. CDR1 and CDR2 (germline): SGHRS, YFSETQ. The complete variable domain, with remaining parts taken from reference TRBV5-1 and TRBJ2-1, reads KAGVTQTPRYLIKTRGQQVTLSCSPISGHRSVSWYQQTPGQGLQFLFEYFSETQRNKGNFPGRFSGRQFSNSRSEMNVSTLELGDSALYLCASSPGKAGGPLNEQFFGPGTRLTVL.

This clonotype has a handful of counts. This rearrangement joins TRBV4-1 to TRBJ2-7; 9 bases agree with TRBD2. J was trimmed by 4 bases and V by 1 base; bases with no gene match: 8. The CDR3 totals 16 residues. Germline V gene data show CDR1 as MGHRA and CDR2 as YSYEKL. The CDR3 region has the DNA TGCGCCAGCAGCCAAGCTGGGGCGGGAGGGGAGTACGAGCAGTACTTC. Translating it yields CASSQAGAGGEYEQYF.

This clonotype was counted only a few times. The chain links TRBV6-5 to TRBJ1-6, with a weak D call TRBD1 (5 bases). V was shortened by 5 bases and J by 4 bases, with 15 bases between the two germline ends. The CDR3 has 16 residues. Germline assignment: CDR1 MNHEY and CDR2 SVGAGI. This chain's CDR3 is CASSLEAGWYNSPLHF. CDR3 nucleotide sequence: TGTGCCAGCAGTCTCGAGGCAGGGTGGTATAATTCACCCCTCCACTTT.

This chain joins TRBV10-3 and TRBJ2-1; TRBD2 agrees at 11 bases. Germline V CDR1 and CDR2: ENHRY, SYGVKD. V lost 8 bases to trimming and J lost 4 bases; unmatched junction nucleotides: 7. There are 15 residues in the CDR3. The CDR3 DNA reads TGTGCCATCCGCTGGGGACTAGCGGATTACAATGAGCAGTTCTTC. This gives the protein CAIRWGLADYNEQFF.

This clonotype was observed a handful of times. J is TRBJ1-1 and V is TRBV11-2, with TRBD1 matching 8 bases. The V gene end was trimmed by 1 base and the J gene end by 3 bases; junction bases not matched to a gene: 4. The CDR3 totals 15 residues. CDR1 and CDR2 from the germline V gene are SGHAT and FQNNGV. CDR3 residues: CASSLATGEDTEAFF. CDR3 sequence (DNA): TGTGCCAGCAGCTTAGCGACAGGGGAGGACACTGAAGCTTTCTTT.

The chain employs TRBV5-4 and TRBJ2-5; 7 nucleotides line up with TRBD1. Trimming cost V 0 bases and J 0 bases; bases outside gene matches: 5. The germline V gene has CDR1 SGHNT and CDR2 YYREEE (reference sequence). The CDR3 is 16 residues long. The CDR3 loop is CASSLGGQLYQETQYF. The CDR3 DNA reads TGTGCCAGCAGCTTGGGGGGACAGCTGTACCAAGAGACCCAGTACTTC.

This clonotype was counted between two and nine times. This sequence joins TRBV29-1 and TRBJ2-1, with 7 positions matching TRBD1. The CDR3 contains 13 residues. Germline CDR1 and CDR2: SQVTM and ANQGSEA. Losses at the gene ends were 6 bases for V and 10 bases for J; bases not matched to a gene: 12. The CDR3 is CSVRGQPPREQFF. DNA of the CDR3: TGCAGCGTAAGGGGACAGCCCCCGAGGGAGCAGTTCTTC.

CDR3 sequence reads: CATSFDRGDTQYF. CDR3 coding DNA: TGTGCCACCAGTTTCGATAGGGGAGATACGCAGTATTTT. The chain links TRBV15 to TRBJ2-3; D is perhaps TRBD1 (5 bases). There are 13 residues in the CDR3. Germline V gene data show CDR1 as LNHNV and CDR2 as YYDKDF (reference sequence). The germline V and J ends were trimmed by 6 bases and 5 bases, with 12 bases remaining between them. The variable domain in full, with the rest retrieved from reference TRBV15 and TRBJ2-3, is DAMVIQNPRYQVTQFGKPVTLSCSQTLNHNVMYWYQQKSSQAPKLLFHYYDKDFNNEADTPDNFQSRRPNTSFCFLDIRSPGLGDTAMYLCATSFDRGDTQYFGPGTRLTVL.

This clonotype was detected a few times. The chain links TRBV4-3 to TRBJ2-5, with 10 bases fitting TRBD1. Germline V CDR1 and CDR2: LGHNA, YSLEER. V lost 4 bases, J lost 5 bases, and 4 bases stayed unmatched. This CDR3 is 14 amino acids long. CDR3 protein: CASSPDRGWETQYF. The CDR3 region has the DNA TGCGCCAGCAGCCCGGACAGGGGGTGGGAGACCCAGTACTTC.

This clonotype was found a few times. The chain combines TRBV30 with TRBJ2-3; 12 nucleotides match TRBD2. There are 16 residues in the CDR3. Trimming took 5 bases from V and 4 from J; bases not matched to a gene: 10. Germline V gene data show CDR1 as GTSNPN and CDR2 as SVGIG (reference sequence). The CDR3: CAWANTGTSGSDTQYF. DNA of the CDR3: TGTGCCTGGGCAAATACCGGGACTAGCGGGTCAGATACGCAGTATTTT. The complete variable domain, with remaining parts taken from reference TRBV30 and TRBJ2-3, reads SQTIHQWPATLVQPVGSPLSLECTVEGTSNPNLYWYRQAAGRGLQLLFYSVGIGQISSEVPQNLSASRPQDRQFILSSKKLLLSDSGFYLCAWANTGTSGSDTQYFGPGTRLTVL.

The chain recombines TRBV21-1 with TRBJ2-5. TRBV21-1 corresponds to a pseudogene. CDR3 length: 13 amino acids. CDR3 sequence reads: CASRRPIQETQYF. As DNA, the CDR3 is TGTGCCAGCAGAAGGCCAATTCAAGAGACCCAGTACTTC.

The rearrangement links TRBV6-2 or TRBV6-3 to TRBJ2-5; D is undetermined. The V end lost 6 bases, the J end lost 5 bases, and 19 bases lay between the germline ends. CDR1 is MNHEY and CDR2 is SVGEGT in the germline V gene. The CDR3 covers 15 residues. In nucleotides, the CDR3 is TGTGCCAGCAGGCCTAGGCCCCCCGAGGAGGAGACCCAGTACTTC. It codes for CASRPRPPEEETQYF.

The chain uses TRBV12-3 or TRBV12-4 and TRBJ2-2, with 15 bases that match TRBD2. The CDR3 sequence is 22 residues long. V gave up 3 bases and J gave up 6 bases; unmatched junction bases: 20. CDR3 nucleotide sequence: TGTGCCAGCAGTTTCCGCCCCGGACTAGCGGGAGGGCCGAGACGTGGGTCCGGGGAGCTGTTTTTT. Translation gives CASSFRPGLAGGPRRGSGELFF.

The chain recombines TRBV20-1 with TRBJ2-4; D may be TRBD2 (6 bases). Germline V CDR1 and CDR2: DFQATT, SNEGSKA (reference sequence). This CDR3 region has 13 residues. Trimming took off 3 bases at V and 7 bases at J, with 13 bases between the two ends. Here the CDR3 reads CSASHGSGNIQYF. CDR3 DNA sequence: TGCAGTGCTAGTCACGGGAGTGGGAACATTCAGTACTTC.

The rearrangement joins TRBV6-5 to TRBJ2-1, with 11 nucleotides matching TRBD2. V lost 3 bases, J lost 4 bases, and 8 bases stayed unmatched. This CDR3 has 17 residues. CDR1 and CDR2 from the germline V gene are MNHEY and SVGAGI. The CDR3 loop reads CASSYASGGMGYNEQFF. CDR3 bases: TGTGCCAGCAGTTATGCTAGCGGGGGGATGGGGTACAATGAGCAGTTCTTC.

The rearrangement joins TRBV10-2 to TRBJ2-7; TRBD2 matches at 12 bases. V gave up 5 bases and J gave up 3 bases; unmatched junction bases: 5. There are 15 residues in the CDR3. The germline V gene encodes CDR1 WSHSY and CDR2 SAAADI. CDR3 nucleotides: TGCGCCAGCAGTTCTAGCGGGGGGGCCATCTACGAGCAGTACTTC. Encoded protein: CASSSSGGAIYEQYF.

The V gene is TRBV4-2, the J gene TRBJ2-1, with 8 nucleotides matching TRBD2. Germline CDR1 is LGHNA and CDR2 is YNFKEQ. Trimming at V came to 5 bases and at J to 0 bases, leaving 9 bases not matched to a gene. The CDR3 is 17 amino acids. The CDR3 here is CASSYRTSFSSYNEQFF. The CDR3, as DNA: TGTGCCAGCAGCTATCGGACTAGCTTTAGCTCCTACAATGAGCAGTTCTTC.